One and the same sample provided the 23 T cell receptor beta chains below, sequenced in a study of T cell changes during pregnancy in multiple sclerosis. TCRdb's copy holds only in-frame clones and misses some; the assay was immunoSEQ multiplex PCR. The sample yields about 72,000 clones, 91% seen once. The specimen was peripheral blood, collected in the third trimester of pregnancy. The receptors shown here come from a female donor in good health, enrolled as a control in a pregnancy study.

This sequence joins TRBV5-1 and TRBJ1-2; no clear D gene. Germline assignment: CDR1 SGHRS and CDR2 YFSETQ. The CDR3 runs to 12 residues. V was shortened by 5 bases and J by 4 bases, with 9 bases between the two germline ends. This chain's CDR3 is CASRNGSYGYTF. In DNA, the CDR3 is TGCGCCAGCAGAAACGGGAGCTATGGCTACACCTTC.

V is TRBV18 and J is TRBJ1-1, with TRBD1 as a possible D gene (6 bases). V was cut by 0 bases and J by 3 bases, with 11 bases left in between. This CDR3 spans 15 amino acids. Per germline, CDR1 KGHSH and CDR2 LQKENI. CDR3 sequence (DNA): TGTGCCAGCTCACCACCGGTGGGGGCGCACACTGAAGCTTTCTTT. This encodes CASSPPVGAHTEAFF.

J is TRBJ2-7 and V is TRBV9; TRBD2 matches at 7 bases. The V gene end was trimmed by 3 bases and the J gene end by 6 bases; junction bases not matched to a gene: 15. This CDR3 has 16 amino acids. From germline, CDR1 is SGDLS and CDR2 YYNGEE. The CDR3, as DNA: TGTGCCAGCAGCGCAGGAGGTCCGGGAGGTGTTTTCGAGCAGTACTTC. This sequence encodes CASSAGGPGGVFEQYF. The whole variable domain, remainder taken from reference TRBV9 and TRBJ2-7, is DSGVTQTPKHLITATGQRVTLRCSPRSGDLSVYWYQQSLDQGLQFLIQYYNGEERAKGNILERFSAQQFPDLHSELNLSSLELGDSALYFCASSAGGPGGVFEQYFGPGTRLTVT.

V and J are TRBV6-4 and TRBJ2-3, with TRBD2 matching 8 bases. J was trimmed by 6 bases and V by 0 bases; bases with no gene match: 5. There are 15 residues in the CDR3. Germline-derived CDR1 and CDR2 are MRHNA and SNTAGT. This CDR3 is CASSDSGGGPDTQYF. The DNA of the CDR3 is TGTGCCAGCAGTGACTCCGGGGGGGGGCCTGATACGCAGTATTTT.

The chain combines TRBV27 with TRBJ2-7, with D unclear. The germline gives CDR1 MNHEY, CDR2 SMNVEV (reference sequence). The V end was cut by 10 bases, the J end by 2 bases, with 15 bases between. The CDR3 is 13 residues long. The CDR3 loop is CATEAEPPYEQYF. CDR3 bases: TGTGCCACCGAGGCTGAACCTCCCTACGAGCAGTACTTC.

DNA for the CDR3: TGTGCCAGCAGCTCCCGGGGGGGGGCCGGATGGACTGAAGCTTTCTTT. It yields the protein CASSSRGGAGWTEAFF. V is TRBV7-8 and J is TRBJ1-1; D is possibly TRBD1 (6 bases). Trimming stripped 4 bases from V and 5 bases from J, with 20 bases between. The CDR3 extends over 16 amino acids. Germline assignment: CDR1 SGHVS and CDR2 FQNEAQ.

The chain carries TRBV28 and TRBJ2-7; 9 bases map to TRBD1. Germline V lookup: CDR1 MDHEN, CDR2 SYDVKM. V gave up 8 bases and J gave up 6 bases; unmatched junction bases: 5. This CDR3 is built from 12 residues. The CDR3 DNA sequence: TGTGCCAGCGGACAGGGGCCTGGCGAGCAGTACTTC. It encodes CASGQGPGEQYF.

This chain connects TRBV10-2 to TRBJ1-1; TRBD1 is a possible D gene (5 bases). The CDR3 extends over 15 amino acids. The germline CDR1 and CDR2 sequences are WSHSY and SAAADI. Trimming removed 2 bases at V and 4 bases at J, with 14 bases between. This CDR3 reads CASSEVQATGTEAFF. CDR3 sequence (DNA): TGCGCCAGCAGTGAGGTACAGGCCACGGGCACTGAAGCTTTCTTT.

The chain carries TRBV5-1 and TRBJ1-2, with 9 bases lining up with TRBD1. This CDR3 is 14 amino acids long. V was pared by 4 bases and J by 2 bases, with 3 bases of the junction left unmatched. Per the germline V gene, CDR1 is SGHRS and CDR2 is YFSETQ. As DNA, the CDR3 is TGCGCCAGCAGCCTGACAGGGGGGAACTATGGCTACACCTTC. It codes for CASSLTGGNYGYTF.

The J gene is TRBJ2-7, the V gene TRBV6-5, with 7 bases lining up with TRBD2. V trimming: 5 bases; J trimming: 4 bases; junction bases outside the gene matches: 5. The CDR3 is made up of 13 amino acids. Germline CDR1 and CDR2: MNHEY and SVGAGI. The CDR3 here is CASSKREGYEQYF. The CDR3 DNA reads as TGTGCCAGCAGTAAAAGGGAGGGGTACGAGCAGTACTTC.

V gene TRBV16 combines with J gene TRBJ1-5; TRBD1 is a possible D gene (5 bases). V was shortened by 4 bases and J by 7 bases, with 11 bases between the two germline ends. Looked up from germline, CDR1 is KGHSY and CDR2 is FQNENV. The CDR3 spans 13 residues. The CDR3 spells CASSRTGGQPQHF. DNA of the CDR3: TGTGCCAGCAGCCGGACGGGGGGACAGCCCCAGCATTTT.

V is TRBV19 and J is TRBJ2-1; D not resolved. Germline CDR1 reads LNHDA; CDR2 reads SQIVND (reference sequence). Trimming removed 4 bases from V and 7 bases from J, with 11 bases in between. This CDR3 has 13 residues. CDR3 bases: TGTGCCAGTAGTAAGGCGGTGGTGAATGAGCAGTTCTTC. Protein product: CASSKAVVNEQFF.

The rearrangement joins TRBV4-1 to TRBJ1-2; 7 bases fit TRBD1. This CDR3 has 15 amino acids. Germline V CDR1 and CDR2: MGHRA, YSYEKL. V lost 0 bases to trimming and J lost 5 bases; unmatched junction nucleotides: 6. In DNA, the CDR3 is TGCGCCAGCAGCCAAGACCCGACAGGGACTTATGGCTACACCTTC. Amino acids: CASSQDPTGTYGYTF.

The J gene is TRBJ2-1, the V gene TRBV11-3; TRBD1 matches 9 bases. The germline CDR1 and CDR2 sequences are SGHNT and YENEEA. V was pared by 2 bases and J by 8 bases, with 10 bases of the junction left unmatched. The CDR3 extends over 16 amino acids. CDR3 coding DNA: TGTGCCAGCAGCTTAAGGGGACAGGGTTTTTTCGATGAGCAGTTCTTC. Translated, it gives CASSLRGQGFFDEQFF.

V usage is TRBV6-6 and J usage is TRBJ1-1, with D possibly matching TRBD1 (5 bases). CDR3 length equals 15 residues. Germline-derived CDR1 and CDR2 are MNHNY and SVGAGI (reference sequence). Trimming shortened V by 6 bases and J by 4 bases, and 18 bases separated the two germline ends. CDR3 region: CASSLPPGLGTEAFF. The DNA for the CDR3 is TGTGCCAGCAGCCTCCCCCCAGGGCTGGGCACTGAAGCTTTCTTT.

The genes are TRBV2 and TRBJ2-1, with TRBD2 matching 11 bases. The CDR3 is 15 amino acids. J gave up 1 base and V 4 bases, and 0 bases lay outside the gene matches. Germline V gene sequence: CDR1 SNHLY, CDR2 FYNNEI. As DNA, the CDR3 is TGTGCCAGCAGTGGGACTAGCGGGTCCTACAATGAGCAGTTCTTC. This gives the protein CASSGTSGSYNEQFF.

The rearrangement links TRBV11-3 to TRBJ2-1, with 7 bases aligning to TRBD2. CDR1 is SGHNT, CDR2 YENEEA, per germline. This CDR3 is built from 18 residues. V dropped 1 base and J dropped 7; count of bases not matched to a gene: 16. The CDR3 coding sequence is TGTGCCAGCAGCTTAGGATCAATCGACACCCCGGGAGGTAATGAGCAGTTCTTC. Protein: CASSLGSIDTPGGNEQFF.

The chain uses TRBV5-1 and TRBJ1-2; 8 bases are a match to TRBD1. Germline-derived CDR1 and CDR2 are SGHRS and YFSETQ. There are 14 residues in the CDR3. Trimming cost V 3 bases and J 6 bases; bases outside gene matches: 7. For the CDR3, the DNA is TGCGCCAGCAGCTGGACAGGGCCGCGCGATGGCTACACCTTC. Protein product: CASSWTGPRDGYTF.

The chain employs TRBV5-6 and TRBJ2-3, with 9 bases matching TRBD1. V shed 5 bases and J 5 bases; nucleotides not matched to a gene: 12. From germline, CDR1 is SGHDT and CDR2 YYEEEE. The CDR3 runs 16 residues. In DNA form, the CDR3 reads TGTGCCAGCAGGGTACTGACAGGGGGAGTCGGAGATACGCAGTATTTT. Its protein is CASRVLTGGVGDTQYF.

The sample holds a few counts of this clone. The chain combines TRBV29-1 with TRBJ1-1; possibly TRBD1 for D (5 bases). V was clipped by 3 bases and J by 1 base, with 18 bases between them. Germline loops: CDR1 SQVTM, CDR2 ANQGSEA. The CDR3 is 16 amino acids. This CDR3 is CSVEGGRGRPNTEAFF. The CDR3 coding sequence is TGCAGCGTTGAGGGGGGGAGGGGACGACCGAACACTGAAGCTTTCTTT.

The chain couples TRBV19 to TRBJ1-5, with TRBD1 matching 8 bases. Germline loops: CDR1 LNHDA, CDR2 SQIVND (reference sequence). The CDR3 extends over 14 amino acids. V lost 3 bases, J lost 5 bases, and 3 bases stayed unmatched. The CDR3 bases are TGTGCCAGTAGTATGGAGACAGGGGATCAGCCCCAGCATTTT. Translating it yields CASSMETGDQPQHF.

The chain combines TRBV9 with TRBJ2-2; D is possibly TRBD2 (6 bases). The CDR3 has 16 residues. Between the trimmed V and J ends, which lost 2 bases and 4 bases, there was a span of 15 bases. CDR1 is SGDLS and CDR2 is YYNGEE in the germline V gene. This CDR3 is CASSVGQGGVTGELFF. The CDR3, as DNA: TGTGCCAGCAGCGTCGGCCAGGGCGGGGTCACCGGGGAGCTGTTTTTT. The whole variable domain, filled in from reference TRBV9 and TRBJ2-2, reads DSGVTQTPKHLITATGQRVTLRCSPRSGDLSVYWYQQSLDQGLQFLIQYYNGEERAKGNILERFSAQQFPDLHSELNLSSLELGDSALYFCASSVGQGGVTGELFFGEGSRLTVL.

The chain carries TRBV28 and TRBJ2-5; TRBD1 agrees at 8 bases. CDR1 and CDR2 from the germline V gene are MDHEN and SYDVKM. The CDR3 spans 17 residues. Unmatched junction bases numbered 11, after V lost 2 bases and J lost 3 bases. In nucleotides, the CDR3 is TGTGCCAGCAGTTTAATCGGGACAGGAGGGGTTAAAGAGACCCAGTACTTC. Encoded protein: CASSLIGTGGVKETQYF.